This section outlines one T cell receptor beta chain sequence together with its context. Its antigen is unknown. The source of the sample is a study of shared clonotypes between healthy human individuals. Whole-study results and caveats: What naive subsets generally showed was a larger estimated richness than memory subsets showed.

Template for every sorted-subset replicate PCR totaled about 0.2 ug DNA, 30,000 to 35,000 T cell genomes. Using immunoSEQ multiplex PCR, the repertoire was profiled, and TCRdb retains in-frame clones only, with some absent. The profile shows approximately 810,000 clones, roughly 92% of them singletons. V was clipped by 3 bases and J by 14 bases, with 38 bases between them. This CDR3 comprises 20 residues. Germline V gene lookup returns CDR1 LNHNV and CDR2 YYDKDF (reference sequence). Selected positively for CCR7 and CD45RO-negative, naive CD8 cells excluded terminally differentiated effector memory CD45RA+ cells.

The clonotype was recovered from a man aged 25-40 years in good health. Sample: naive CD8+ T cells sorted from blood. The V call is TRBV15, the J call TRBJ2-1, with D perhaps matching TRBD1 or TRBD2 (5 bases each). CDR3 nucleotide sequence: TGTGCCACCAGCAGGCGACCCACTCTCAGGCACCGGGACCTTTTTGCCATGGAGTTCTTC. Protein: CATSRRPTLRHRDLFAMEFF.